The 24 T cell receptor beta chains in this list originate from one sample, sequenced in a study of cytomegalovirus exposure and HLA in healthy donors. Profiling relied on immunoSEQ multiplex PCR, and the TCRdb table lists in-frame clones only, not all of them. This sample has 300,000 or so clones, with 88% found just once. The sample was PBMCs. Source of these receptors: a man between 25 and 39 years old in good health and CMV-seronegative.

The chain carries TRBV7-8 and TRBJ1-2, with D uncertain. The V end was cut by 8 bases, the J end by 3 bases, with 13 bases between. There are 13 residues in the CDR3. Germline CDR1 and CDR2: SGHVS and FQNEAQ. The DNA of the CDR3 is TGTGCCAGCGGCGCAGGTATAGACTATGGCTACACCTTC. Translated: CASGAGIDYGYTF.

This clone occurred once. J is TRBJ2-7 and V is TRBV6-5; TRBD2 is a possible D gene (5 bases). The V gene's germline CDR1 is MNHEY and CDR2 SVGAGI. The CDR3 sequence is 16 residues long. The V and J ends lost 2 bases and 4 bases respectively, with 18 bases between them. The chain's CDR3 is CASSYGSQGGVYEQYF. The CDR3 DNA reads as TGTGCCAGCAGTTACGGGTCCCAAGGAGGAGTATACGAGCAGTACTTC.

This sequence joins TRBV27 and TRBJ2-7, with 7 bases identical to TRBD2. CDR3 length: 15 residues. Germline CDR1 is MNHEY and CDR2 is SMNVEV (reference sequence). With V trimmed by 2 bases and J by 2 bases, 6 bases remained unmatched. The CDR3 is CASSLKGGGAYEQYF. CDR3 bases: TGTGCCAGCAGTTTAAAAGGCGGGGGAGCCTACGAGCAGTACTTC.

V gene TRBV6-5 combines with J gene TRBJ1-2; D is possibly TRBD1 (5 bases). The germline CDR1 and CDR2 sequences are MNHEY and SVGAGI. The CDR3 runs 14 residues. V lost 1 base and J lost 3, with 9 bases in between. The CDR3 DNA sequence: TGTGCCAGCAGTTACTACCAGGGCGACTATGGCTACACCTTC. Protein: CASSYYQGDYGYTF.

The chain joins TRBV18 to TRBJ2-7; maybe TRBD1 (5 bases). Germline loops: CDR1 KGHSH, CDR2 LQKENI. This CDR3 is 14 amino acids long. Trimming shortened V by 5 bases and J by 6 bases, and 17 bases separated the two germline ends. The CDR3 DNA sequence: TGTGCCAGCTCAGCATACCCGCAGGGCGCCGAGCAGTACTTC. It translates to CASSAYPQGAEQYF.

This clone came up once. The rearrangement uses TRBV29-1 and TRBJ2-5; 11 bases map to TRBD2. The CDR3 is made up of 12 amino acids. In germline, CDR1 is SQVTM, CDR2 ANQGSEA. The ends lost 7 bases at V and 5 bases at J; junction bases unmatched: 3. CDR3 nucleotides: TGCAGCGCCGTAGCGGGGGGGGAGACCCAGTACTTC. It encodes CSAVAGGETQYF.

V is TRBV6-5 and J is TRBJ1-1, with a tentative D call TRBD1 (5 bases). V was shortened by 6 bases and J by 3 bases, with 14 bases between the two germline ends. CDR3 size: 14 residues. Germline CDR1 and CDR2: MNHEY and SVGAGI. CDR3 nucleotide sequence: TGTGCCAGCAGATCCCTGGCGGGGGACACTGAAGCTTTCTTT. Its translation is CASRSLAGDTEAFF.

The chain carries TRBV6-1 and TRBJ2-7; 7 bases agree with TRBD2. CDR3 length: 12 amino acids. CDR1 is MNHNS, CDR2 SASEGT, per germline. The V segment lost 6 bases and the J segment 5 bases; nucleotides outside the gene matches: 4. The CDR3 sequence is CASSWGGNEQYF. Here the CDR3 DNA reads TGTGCCAGCAGCTGGGGAGGGAACGAGCAGTACTTC.

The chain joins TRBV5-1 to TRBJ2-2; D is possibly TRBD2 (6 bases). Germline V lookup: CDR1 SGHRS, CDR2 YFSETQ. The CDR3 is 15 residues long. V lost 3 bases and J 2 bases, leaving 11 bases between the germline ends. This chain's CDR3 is CASSSLGTNTGELFF. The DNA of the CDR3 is TGCGCCAGCAGCTCACTAGGGACTAACACCGGGGAGCTGTTTTTT.

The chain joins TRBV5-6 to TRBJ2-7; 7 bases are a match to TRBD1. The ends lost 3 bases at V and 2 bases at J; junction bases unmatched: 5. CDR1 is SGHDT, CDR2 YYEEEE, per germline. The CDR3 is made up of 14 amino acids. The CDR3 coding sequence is TGTGCCAGCAGCTCCATGACAGGGACCTACGAGCAGTACTTC. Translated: CASSSMTGTYEQYF. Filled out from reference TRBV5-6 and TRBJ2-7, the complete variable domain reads DAGVTQSPTHLIKTRGQQVTLRCSPKSGHDTVSWYQQALGQGPQFIFQYYEEEERQRGNFPDRFSGHQFPNYSSELNVNALLLGDSALYLCASSSMTGTYEQYFGPGTRLTVT.

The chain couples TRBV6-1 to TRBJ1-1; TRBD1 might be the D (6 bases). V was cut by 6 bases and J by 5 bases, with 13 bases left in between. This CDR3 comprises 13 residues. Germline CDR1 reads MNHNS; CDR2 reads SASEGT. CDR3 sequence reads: CASRRGGSTEAFF. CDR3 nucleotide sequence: TGTGCCAGCAGGAGGGGGGGCTCTACTGAAGCTTTCTTT.

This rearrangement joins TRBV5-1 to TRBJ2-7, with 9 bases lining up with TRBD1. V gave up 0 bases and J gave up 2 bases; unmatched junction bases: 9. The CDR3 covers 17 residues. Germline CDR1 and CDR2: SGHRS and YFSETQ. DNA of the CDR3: TGCGCCAGCAGCTTGGAGGGACAGGGAAAGTGGGCCTACGAGCAGTACTTC. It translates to CASSLEGQGKWAYEQYF.

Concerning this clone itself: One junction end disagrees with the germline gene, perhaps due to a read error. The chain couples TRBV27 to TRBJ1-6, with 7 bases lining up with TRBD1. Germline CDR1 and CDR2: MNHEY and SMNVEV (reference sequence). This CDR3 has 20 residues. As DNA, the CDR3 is TGTGCCAGCCGTTTTCGCCTCCGGGACAGAAGAAGTATCGGAATATCACCCCTCCACTTT. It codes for CASRFRLRDRRSIGISPLHF.

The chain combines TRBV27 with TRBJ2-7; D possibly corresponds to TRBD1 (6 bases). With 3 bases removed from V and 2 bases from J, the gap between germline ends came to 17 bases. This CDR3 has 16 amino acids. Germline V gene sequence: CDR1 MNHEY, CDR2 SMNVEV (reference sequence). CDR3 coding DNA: TGTGCCAGCAGTTTCCCGGACAGTAGCAGCCCCTACGAGCAGTACTTC. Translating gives CASSFPDSSSPYEQYF.

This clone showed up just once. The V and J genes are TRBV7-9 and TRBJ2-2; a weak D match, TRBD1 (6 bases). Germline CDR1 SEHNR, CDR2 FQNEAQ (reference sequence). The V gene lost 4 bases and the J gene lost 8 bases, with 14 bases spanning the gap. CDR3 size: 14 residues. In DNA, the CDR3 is TGTGCCAGCAGCTCATTCACACAGGGAGGGGAGCTGTTTTTT. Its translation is CASSSFTQGGELFF.

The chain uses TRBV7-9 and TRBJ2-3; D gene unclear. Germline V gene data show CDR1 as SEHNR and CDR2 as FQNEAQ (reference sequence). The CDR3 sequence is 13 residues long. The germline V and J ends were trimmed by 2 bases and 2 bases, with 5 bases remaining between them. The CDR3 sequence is CASSLLITDTQYF. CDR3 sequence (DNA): TGTGCCAGCAGCTTACTTATCACAGATACGCAGTATTTT.

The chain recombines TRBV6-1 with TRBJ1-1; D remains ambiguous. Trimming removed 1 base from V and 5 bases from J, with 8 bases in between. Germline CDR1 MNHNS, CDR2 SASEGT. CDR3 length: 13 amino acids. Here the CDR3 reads CASSEGSRTEAFF. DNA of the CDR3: TGTGCCAGCAGTGAAGGGAGTAGGACTGAAGCTTTCTTT.

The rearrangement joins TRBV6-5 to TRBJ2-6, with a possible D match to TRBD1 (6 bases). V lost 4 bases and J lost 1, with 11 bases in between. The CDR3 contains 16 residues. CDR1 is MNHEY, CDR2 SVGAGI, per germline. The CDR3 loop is CASSFRTVSGANVLTF. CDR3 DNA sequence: TGTGCCAGCAGTTTTCGGACAGTGTCTGGGGCCAACGTCCTGACTTTC.

The CDR3 here is CASSQDVAYEQYF. CDR3 sequence (DNA): TGCGCCAGCAGCCAAGATGTCGCCTACGAGCAGTACTTC. V is TRBV4-3 and J is TRBJ2-7; unclear D gene. The CDR3 loop spans 13 amino acids. CDR1 and CDR2 (germline): LGHNA, YSLEER. V gave up 0 bases and J gave up 2 bases, with 5 bases separating them.

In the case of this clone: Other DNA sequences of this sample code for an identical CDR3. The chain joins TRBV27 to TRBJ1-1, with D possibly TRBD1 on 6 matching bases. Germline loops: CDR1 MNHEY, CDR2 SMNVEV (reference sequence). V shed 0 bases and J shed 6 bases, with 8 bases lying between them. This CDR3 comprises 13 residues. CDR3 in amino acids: CASSLSGGAEAFF. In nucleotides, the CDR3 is TGTGCCAGCAGTTTATCAGGGGGAGCTGAAGCTTTCTTT.

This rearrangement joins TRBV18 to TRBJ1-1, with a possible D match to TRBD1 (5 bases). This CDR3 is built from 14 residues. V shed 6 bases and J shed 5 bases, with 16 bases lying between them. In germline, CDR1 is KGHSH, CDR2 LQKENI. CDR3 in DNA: TGTGCCAGCTCGCCCGACAGTTCCTCTACTGAAGCTTTCTTT. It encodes CASSPDSSSTEAFF. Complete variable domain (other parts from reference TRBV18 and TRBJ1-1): NAGVMQNPRHLVRRRGQEARLRCSPMKGHSHVYWYRQLPEEGLKFMVYLQKENIIDESGMPKERFSAEFPKEGPSILRIQQVVRGDSAAYFCASSPDSSSTEAFFGQGTRLTVV.

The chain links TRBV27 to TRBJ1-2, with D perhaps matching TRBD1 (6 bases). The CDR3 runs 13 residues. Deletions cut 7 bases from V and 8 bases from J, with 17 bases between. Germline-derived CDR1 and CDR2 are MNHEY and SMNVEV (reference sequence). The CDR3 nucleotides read TGTGCCAGCATGGACAGCCTAAATAAAGGCTACACCTTC. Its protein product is CASMDSLNKGYTF.

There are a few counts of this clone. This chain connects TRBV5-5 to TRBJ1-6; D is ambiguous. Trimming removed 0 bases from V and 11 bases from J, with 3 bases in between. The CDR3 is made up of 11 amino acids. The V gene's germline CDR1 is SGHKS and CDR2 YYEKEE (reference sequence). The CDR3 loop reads CASSLAAPLHF. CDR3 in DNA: TGTGCCAGCAGCTTGGCCGCACCCCTCCACTTT.

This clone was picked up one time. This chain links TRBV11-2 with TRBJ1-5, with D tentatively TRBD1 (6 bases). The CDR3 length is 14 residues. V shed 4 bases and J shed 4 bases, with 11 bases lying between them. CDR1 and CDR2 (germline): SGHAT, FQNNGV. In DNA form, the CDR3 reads TGTGCCAGCAGCTCGGACAGATATAATCAGCCCCAGCATTTT. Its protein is CASSSDRYNQPQHF.